These 27 T cell receptor beta chains originate from one sample sequenced in a study of neurological immune-mediated disorders. TCRdb independently ran MiXCR on the 5' RACE reads; one entry per CDR3 protein. The sample carries 85,000 to 110,000 distinct CDR3 sequences, under 14% recorded once. Time point of the sample: longitudinal time-point 3. Sequences were obtained from PBMCs. These receptors were taken from a female donor with HTLV-1-associated myelopathy (HAM/TSP).

The table lists this clonotype with many counts. The gene calls are TRBV5-1 and TRBJ1-6; no clear D gene. The V end lost 0 bases, the J end lost 0 bases, and 10 bases lay between the germline ends. CDR1 SGHRS and CDR2 YFSETQ come from the germline V gene. The CDR3 extends over 17 amino acids. The DNA for the CDR3 is TGCGCCAGCAGCTTGGACCCCACGGCCTCCTATAATTCACCCCTCCACTTT. Protein product: CASSLDPTASYNSPLHF.

This clonotype was seen many times. This chain links TRBV7-3 with TRBJ1-1, with D tentatively TRBD1 (6 bases). The CDR3 is 14 amino acids. V dropped 4 bases and J dropped 6 bases, with 15 bases sitting between them. The germline gives CDR1 SGHTA, CDR2 FQGTGA. The CDR3 region is CASSSGQKGAEAFF. CDR3 DNA sequence: TGTGCCAGCAGCTCAGGACAGAAAGGGGCTGAAGCTTTCTTT.

This clonotype was seen ten or more times. V gene TRBV20-1 combines with J gene TRBJ1-5; TRBD1 matches 8 bases. This CDR3 contains 20 residues. V was clipped by 4 bases and J by 0 bases; unmatched bases: 20. The germline gives CDR1 DFQATT, CDR2 SNEGSKA (reference sequence). CDR3 amino acids: CSAKTGTGYWRPDSNQPQHF. Here the CDR3 DNA reads TGCAGTGCTAAAACCGGGACAGGCTATTGGCGGCCCGATAGCAATCAGCCCCAGCATTTT.

This clonotype was counted at least ten times. The CDR3 loop reads CASSLESGSEQFF. CDR3 coding DNA: TGTGCCAGCAGCTTAGAGTCGGGAAGTGAGCAGTTCTTC. The chain carries TRBV11-2 and TRBJ2-1, with a weak D call TRBD2 (5 bases). This CDR3 contains 13 residues. Between the trimmed V and J ends, which lost 0 bases and 9 bases, there was a span of 9 bases. Germline V gives CDR1 SGHAT, CDR2 FQNNGV.

This clonotype was seen repeatedly, ten times or more. This sequence joins TRBV5-1 and TRBJ2-1; 11 nucleotides agree with TRBD2. Germline-derived CDR1 and CDR2 are SGHRS and YFSETQ. V shed 3 bases and J 5 bases; nucleotides not matched to a gene: 4. The CDR3 totals 15 residues. The CDR3 region has the DNA TGCGCCAGCAGCTCAATAGCGGGGGGGGACAATGAGCAGTTCTTC. It translates to CASSSIAGGDNEQFF.

This clonotype was observed many times. This chain joins TRBV5-1 and TRBJ2-7; weak D call: TRBD1 (6 bases). This CDR3 comprises 16 residues. CDR1 and CDR2 (germline): SGHRS, YFSETQ. V was pared by 4 bases and J by 1 base, with 18 bases between. CDR3 amino acids: CASSPYIQGVSYEQYF. As DNA, the CDR3 is TGCGCCAGCAGCCCTTATATACAGGGAGTTTCCTACGAGCAGTACTTC.

This clonotype was recorded at least ten times. The V call is TRBV11-2, the J call TRBJ2-2; unclear D gene. The CDR3 spans 13 residues. Germline V gene sequence: CDR1 SGHAT, CDR2 FQNNGV. V was clipped by 6 bases and J by 6 bases, with 11 bases between them. The DNA of the CDR3 is TGTGCCAGCAGTCCGATCTTGTCCGGGGAGCTGTTTTTT. Translation: CASSPILSGELFF.

About this clonotype itself: This may stem from a read error, because a much larger clone lies one nucleotide away. This chain uses TRBV28 with TRBJ1-6; D unclear. Per germline, CDR1 MDHEN and CDR2 SYDVKM. The CDR3 totals 13 residues. Trimming cost V 7 bases and J 15 bases, with 19 bases left between them. CDR3 coding DNA: TGTGCCAGCAACCCCGGTGCACGTCGACACCTCCACTTT. Its protein product is CASNPGARRHLHF.

This clonotype was detected ten times or more. V gene TRBV28 combines with J gene TRBJ1-2; D might be TRBD1 (6 bases). Germline values: CDR1 MDHEN, CDR2 SYDVKM. The CDR3 spans 13 residues. The germline V and J ends were trimmed by 7 bases and 8 bases, with 17 bases remaining between them. Here the CDR3 DNA reads TGTGCCAGCATCAGGGGAGGTTCGGGCGGCTACACCTTC. It yields the protein CASIRGGSGGYTF.

This clonotype was counted at least ten times. The rearrangement uses TRBV27 and TRBJ2-7; D gene uncertain. V was trimmed by 7 bases and J by 4 bases, leaving 20 bases between them. Germline assignment: CDR1 MNHEY and CDR2 SMNVEV (reference sequence). The CDR3 contains 15 residues. The CDR3 spells CASILSRAVLYEQYF. CDR3 in DNA: TGTGCCAGCATCCTGAGCCGGGCCGTACTTTACGAGCAGTACTTC.

This clonotype was recorded at least ten times. J is TRBJ2-7 and V is TRBV20-1, with 9 positions matching TRBD2. Germline V gives CDR1 DFQATT, CDR2 SNEGSKA (reference sequence). The CDR3 sequence is 14 residues long. V shed 6 bases, J shed 4 bases, and the junction held 10 bases outside the gene matches. CDR3 protein: CSAASGTSSYEQYF. Written as DNA, the CDR3 is TGCAGTGCAGCCTCCGGGACTAGCTCATACGAGCAGTACTTC.

This clonotype was observed at least ten times. The V call is TRBV5-1, the J call TRBJ1-6, with a tentative D call TRBD1 (5 bases). Germline loops: CDR1 SGHRS, CDR2 YFSETQ. The germline V and J ends were trimmed by 4 bases and 9 bases, with 20 bases remaining between them. This CDR3 has 16 amino acids. CDR3 sequence reads: CASSPWGGEDASPLHF. DNA of the CDR3: TGCGCCAGCAGCCCCTGGGGAGGGGAAGACGCTTCACCCCTCCACTTT.

In its sample, this clonotype was seen many times. This chain links TRBV3-1 with TRBJ1-1; 8 nucleotides agree with TRBD1. Germline V gene data show CDR1 as LGHDT and CDR2 as YNNKEL (reference sequence). This CDR3 is built from 14 residues. V lost 5 bases and J lost 5; bases outside the gene matches: 7. The CDR3 loop is CASSRHRGTTEAFF. For the CDR3, the DNA is TGTGCCAGCAGCAGACACAGGGGGACGACTGAAGCTTTCTTT.

This clonotype was recorded many times. The V and J genes are TRBV6-5 and TRBJ1-4; D is perhaps TRBD1 (6 bases). Trimming cost V 0 bases and J 6 bases, with 8 bases left between them. There are 14 residues in the CDR3. CDR1 is MNHEY and CDR2 is SVGAGI in the germline V gene. CDR3 sequence reads: CASSYSPGDEKLFF. CDR3 bases: TGTGCCAGCAGTTACTCGCCAGGGGATGAAAAACTGTTTTTT.

This clonotype was recorded at least ten times. The chain links TRBV5-6 to TRBJ2-1; 14 nucleotides match TRBD2. CDR3 length equals 15 residues. V lost 4 bases, J lost 12 bases, and 9 bases stayed unmatched. Germline CDR1 and CDR2: SGHDT and YYEEEE. Here the CDR3 DNA reads TGTGCCAGCAGCGAGACTAGCGGGGGGGGATCAGGGCAGTTCTTC. This gives the protein CASSETSGGGSGQFF.

This clonotype has at least ten counts. The V gene is TRBV20-1, the J gene TRBJ2-1, with 10 bases aligning to TRBD1. The ends lost 0 bases at V and 3 bases at J; junction bases unmatched: 2. Germline CDR1 reads DFQATT; CDR2 reads SNEGSKA (reference sequence). The CDR3 runs to 15 residues. CDR3 bases: TGCAGTGCTAGAGAGGGGGACAGGGGCTACAATGAGCAGTTCTTC. Translating gives CSAREGDRGYNEQFF.

The chain has TRBV5-1 and TRBJ2-7, with 8 bases that match TRBD1. CDR1 and CDR2 (germline): SGHRS, YFSETQ. The CDR3 sequence is 13 residues long. V dropped 5 bases and J dropped 5; count of bases not matched to a gene: 6. The CDR3 loop is CASSRQGFDEQYF. CDR3 nucleotides: TGCGCCAGCAGTAGACAGGGGTTCGACGAGCAGTACTTC.

The sample holds many counts of this clonotype. The chain joins TRBV20-1 to TRBJ2-3; D uncertain. CDR3 length equals 15 residues. Germline-derived CDR1 and CDR2 are DFQATT and SNEGSKA (reference sequence). V was cut by 5 bases and J by 1 base, with 16 bases left in between. The CDR3 region has the DNA TGCAGTGCTGCCTTAGGAGCTTACGGCACAGATACGCAGTATTTT. Amino acids: CSAALGAYGTDTQYF.

The CDR3 protein is CSVGYNEQFF. DNA for the CDR3: TGCAGCGTTGGTTACAATGAGCAGTTCTTC. This chain connects TRBV29-1 to TRBJ2-1; D not resolved. Germline CDR1 is SQVTM and CDR2 is ANQGSEA. Between the trimmed V and J ends, which lost 4 bases and 4 bases, there was a span of 2 bases. This CDR3 comprises 10 residues.

About this clonotype: A junction boundary mismatches the germline segment, possibly from a read error. The chain has TRBV20-1 and TRBJ2-3; D is unclear. In germline, CDR1 is DFQATT, CDR2 SNEGSKA (reference sequence). The length of the CDR3 is 13 residues. The CDR3 region has the DNA TGCAGTGTCCGGCGGACCACCACATATACGCAGTATTTT. As protein: CSVRRTTTYTQYF.

The chain carries TRBV5-1 and TRBJ1-4, with a possible D match to TRBD1 (6 bases). The V end lost 3 bases, the J end lost 13 bases, and 19 bases lay between the germline ends. Germline V gene lookup returns CDR1 SGHRS and CDR2 YFSETQ. This CDR3 is built from 14 residues. The CDR3 coding sequence is TGCGCCAGCAGCTATGAGGGGGGGTCCGGAACACTGTTTTTT. This encodes CASSYEGGSGTLFF.

This clonotype appeared a few times. Its ends do not fully match the called genes, so a read error is possible. The V gene is TRBV20-1, the J gene TRBJ2-1; TRBD2 matches at 9 bases. The CDR3 runs to 11 residues. CDR1 is DFQATT, CDR2 SNEGSKA, per germline (reference sequence). The CDR3 here is CSAGALGTSSF. The CDR3, as DNA: TGCAGTGCTGGAGCGCTTGGGACTAGCTCCTTC.

Many counts were recorded for this clonotype. The chain joins TRBV5-1 to TRBJ2-3, with D possibly being TRBD1 (6 bases). The germline CDR1 and CDR2 sequences are SGHRS and YFSETQ. V lost 5 bases to trimming and J lost 6 bases, with 16 bases between them. This CDR3 comprises 14 residues. The CDR3 reads CASSPDSPKDTQYF. The CDR3 DNA follows: TGCGCCAGCAGTCCGGACAGTCCGAAGGATACGCAGTATTTT.

The chain combines TRBV29-1 with TRBJ2-3; the D is unclear. This CDR3 has 12 residues. Trimming stripped 3 bases from V and 5 bases from J, with 9 bases between. CDR1 is SQVTM, CDR2 ANQGSEA, per germline. CDR3 nucleotide sequence: TGCAGCGTTGAGGTTTCGGGAGATACGCAGTATTTT. Translation gives CSVEVSGDTQYF.

This clonotype was seen many times. The J gene is TRBJ2-6, the V gene TRBV7-8; D might be TRBD2 (5 bases). Trimming took off 5 bases at V and 0 bases at J, with 14 bases between the two ends. The germline gives CDR1 SGHVS, CDR2 FQNEAQ. This CDR3 has 17 residues. This chain's CDR3 is CASSDKLAGSGANVLTF. For the CDR3, the DNA is TGTGCCAGCAGCGACAAGCTCGCGGGCTCTGGGGCCAACGTCCTGACTTTC.

This clonotype was detected many times. The genes are TRBV7-8 and TRBJ2-5; 7 nucleotides line up with TRBD1. V lost 5 bases to trimming and J lost 2 bases; unmatched junction nucleotides: 2. The CDR3 has 13 amino acids. From germline, CDR1 is SGHVS and CDR2 FQNEAQ. Here the CDR3 reads CASSEGQQETQYF. The CDR3 coding sequence is TGTGCCAGCAGCGAGGGACAGCAAGAGACCCAGTACTTC.

This clonotype was recorded a few times. The V and J genes are TRBV28 and TRBJ1-5, with unresolved D. V lost 7 bases and J lost 0, with 7 bases in between. Germline V CDR1 and CDR2: MDHEN, SYDVKM. The CDR3 is 13 amino acids. The CDR3 here is CASTRYSNQPQHF. The CDR3 DNA sequence: TGTGCCAGCACGAGGTATAGCAATCAGCCCCAGCATTTT.